Listed below are T cell receptor beta chains from one sample, sequenced in a study of T-cell memory formation after mild COVID-19. TCRdb used MiXCR to reprocess the 5' RACE reads, holding one entry per CDR3 protein. The sample lists 350,000 to 450,000 distinct CDR3 sequences, around 27% occurring once. Input material: PBMCs or a T cell subset sorted from them (not recorded which). These receptors all stem from an adult woman who had mild COVID-19 (a few samples of this study predate the infection). Cell type and time point are not known. Both conserved end residues are trimmed from each CDR3.

>TRBJ2-6|TRBV11-2
ASSLGPPGANVLT
>TRBJ1-1|TRBV29-1
SVVGQGLNTEAF
>TRBJ1-4|TRBV4-1
ASSQEKVRGANEKLF
>TRBJ2-2|TRBV24-1
ATSDSFHGELF
>TRBJ2-7|TRBV7-2
ASSPTKGASYEQY
>TRBJ2-2|TRBV2
ASLGQGTGELF
>TRBJ2-7|TRBV7-9
ASSSQGANSYEQY
>TRBJ2-3|TRBV7-3
ASSYTGTSGRTDTQY
>TRBJ2-7|TRBV12-3/TRBV12-4
ASSPGEGEQY
>TRBJ1-1|TRBV5-1
ASSLAPGSSTEAF
>TRBJ2-7|TRBV6-1
ASSDHSGNGRFEQY
>TRBJ2-5|TRBV3-1
ASSRGGLKTQY
>TRBJ2-1|TRBV11-3
ASSLEGLAGVSYNEQF
>TRBJ1-5|TRBV5-8
ASSSTGGWQPQH
>TRBJ2-1|TRBV14
ASSPRTGRNEQF
>TRBJ2-5|TRBV7-9
ASSSPGLQQETQY
>TRBJ2-4|TRBV2
ASSGTGGFWY
>TRBJ2-7|TRBV5-1
ASSWTRTSGTSYEQY
>TRBJ2-1|TRBV11-2
ASSLVWTSSYNEQF
>TRBJ2-1|TRBV7-9
ASSALVVGNEQF
>TRBJ2-3|TRBV2
ASGQGRTDTQY
>TRBJ2-1|TRBV9
ASSVQRGADNEQF
>TRBJ1-6|TRBV5-1
ASSLRTGKDSPLH
>TRBJ1-5|TRBV12-3/TRBV12-4
ASSLTGSSQPQH
>TRBJ2-2|TRBV5-1
ASSLDYHMGGELF
>TRBJ1-2|TRBV5-1
ASSLEAGARYGYT
>TRBJ2-3|TRBV2
ASSIGTSGSWWSSTDTQY
>TRBJ2-2|TRBV12-3/TRBV12-4
ASSLLGARDTGELF
>TRBJ2-2|TRBV6-1
ASRTSGRASGELF
>TRBJ2-1|TRBV2
ASTRLAGGGYEQF
>TRBJ2-3|TRBV10-3
AIRDGALDTQY
>TRBJ1-2|TRBV20-1
SARDWAGQNYGYT
>TRBJ2-1|TRBV12-3/TRBV12-4
ASSPGRGRRDEQF
>TRBJ2-7|TRBV29-1
SVEDQGASYEQY
>TRBJ2-3|TRBV24-1
ATSPRLAGGADTQY
>TRBJ2-7|TRBV9
ASSVGLAGGSYEQY
>TRBJ2-2|TRBV7-6
ASSLATSAGELF
>TRBJ2-7|TRBV5-1
ASSGTGPDEQY
>TRBJ1-1|TRBV7-8
ASSLRPGQGANAYEAF
>TRBJ2-1|TRBV24-1
ATSGGSGTEQF
>TRBJ2-5|TRBV12-3/TRBV12-4
ASSTRLAGDETQY
>TRBJ1-3|TRBV10-3
AISDLLRTASSGNTIY
>TRBJ2-7|TRBV5-1
ASSPWTGDTYEQY
>TRBJ1-2|TRBV7-2
ASSYLLGPGQGALTYGYT
>TRBJ2-7|TRBV20-1
SARVRGYEQY
>TRBJ2-1|TRBV4-2
ASRETTSGWNEQF